This T cell receptor beta chain was obtained from a study of blood T cell repertoires in COVID-19. Source study methods: Estimated nucleated cell counts came from reference gene primer amplification. Libraries were prepared by immunoSEQ multiplex PCR; TCRdb keeps only in-frame clonotypes and omits some of them. V and J calls and clone size are given by that table; D and trimming were obtained from the DNA. The table has around 140,000 clones, over 60% seen once. Trimming took off 5 bases at V and 6 bases at J, with 4 bases between the two ends. CDR1 is KGHSH, CDR2 LQKENI, per germline. The CDR3 runs 11 residues.

The sample was peripheral blood. The source of this sequence is a woman in her 70s with acute or convalescent COVID-19. This chain uses TRBV18 with TRBJ1-4; unclear D gene. The CDR3 DNA sequence: TGTGCCAGCTCATCGGATGAAAAACTGTTTTTT. It encodes CASSSDEKLFF.